This T cell receptor (beta chain) was found in a study of cytomegalovirus exposure and HLA in healthy donors (TCRdb year 2017). Some background on the complete study: According to an earlier analysis of 587 of the donors, about 190 million T cells yielded 90 million to 130 million unique TCR beta sequences and about 300 Gb of sequence data. In a later analysis, previously published TCR beta repertoires from 550 to 700 donors were re-analyzed and high-resolution HLA genotyping was added so that TCR occurrence patterns could be studied. Roughly 300 gigabases of sequencing data and 75 million to 85 million unique TCR sequences made up an early release that covered approximately 620 HLA-typed donors. The study profiled the T cell repertoires of more than 500 subjects by immunosequencing and related them to cytomegalovirus serostatus. The study combined high-throughput TCR immunosequencing, statistical association of individual TCRs with disease status, and machine learning to predict cytomegalovirus infection status. Among roughly 400 genotyped donors of the cohort, an average of around 250,000 unique TCR beta nucleotide sequences was sequenced per donor, of which roughly 17% were non-productive. The study aimed to test whether signatures of past pathogen exposure could be identified by cataloging public T cell receptors. Donor age, sex, ethnicity and CMV serostatus were collected together with the repertoire data. Every repertoire in the discovery cohort had been generated on one and the same sequencing platform. Typing coverage varied by locus: roughly 620-640 donors for A, B, C, DRB1 and DQB1; 500 to 550 for DQA1; approximately 610 for DPA1; approximately 450 for DPB1. Roughly five DR-DQ haplotypes were handled as single units for association and clustering because linkage in the cohort was strong. Of the 300 to 500 genotyped donors, approximately 81% were placed in the genetic ancestry cluster associated with self-reported Caucasian donors. Both class I and class II loci were covered by HLA typing, at four-digit resolution. A separate validation cohort of some 130 different subjects was used in addition to the approximately 700-subject first cohort. In a later genetic analysis, genome-wide SNP genotypes for about three fifths of the 666 donors were used, and that subset was treated as a discovery cohort. In the later analysis, no new phenotypic data were used to find candidate immune exposures; instead, reliance was placed on TCR beta sequences and their occurrence across donors. To decide whether each TCR beta V gene segment behaved as functional or pseudogenic, an earlier analysis of over 500 of the donors relied on high-throughput TCR beta sequencing.

Library generation was performed with the immunoSEQ multiplex PCR assay. A mixture of 60 forward primers for TCR Vbeta segments and 13 reverse primers for TCR Jbeta segments was used in the multiplex PCR. The CDR3 region of rearranged TCR beta genes was amplified from genomic DNA with a multiplex PCR assay. On the Illumina HiSeq System, the amplified TCR beta libraries were sequenced as 87-base-pair reads. The study's own analysis went as follows. A later analysis tallied approximately 87 million unique TCR beta chains across the 650 to 750 repertoires, and about 10 million of those chains were shared by two or more donors. To remove PCR and sequencing errors, raw reads were error-corrected and collapsed into unique sequences using a nearest-neighbor algorithm that merged closely related sequences. CDR3 sequences were aligned to IMGT reference sequences to assign V, D and J gene segments. For a sequence to be retained, a match of at least six nucleotides was required to both a V gene segment and a J gene segment. A rearrangement counted as productive if the CDR3 had no stop codons and remained in frame with V and J, and every other rearrangement counted as non-productive. CDR3 was defined according to IMGT convention as the region running from the second conserved V-encoded cysteine to the conserved J-encoded phenylalanine. In an earlier analysis of more than 550 of the donors, sequences lacking an unambiguous match to a single V gene segment were excluded. In an earlier analysis of around 590 of the donors, a V segment was called functional when productive rearrangements were above 56.7%, and segregating when the standard deviation between donors exceeded 5%. A statistical classification framework was built for diagnosing cytomegalovirus status from the catalog of TCR beta chain sequences. In a later analysis, V and J genes were assigned by comparing TCR nucleotide sequences against IMGT/GENE-DB human TR gene sequences. The TCRdist pipeline was used in a later analysis to assign CDR3 sequences and most-parsimonious VDJ recombination scenarios. In a later analysis, each TCR beta chain was defined by its CDR3 amino acid sequence together with its V-gene family, and reads lacking a unique V-gene family were excluded. As a way to deal with suspected cross-contamination and a sequencing artifact, a later analysis dropped over 550 nucleotide sequences that were highly shared and had low generation probability. For each public chain, a later analysis derived a clonal expansion index from normalized ranks of inferred template counts within each repertoire. In a later analysis, generation probabilities were computed with a VDJ recombination model fitted to out-of-frame rearrangements, and the resulting probabilities were checked against IGoR. In a later analysis, hypergeometric tests were used to score TCR-TCR, TCR-HLA and TCR-CMV co-occurrence, with a repertoire-size bias correction applied to TCR pairs. To estimate false discovery rates, a later analysis permuted the HLA or CMV assignments 20 times. In a later analysis, co-occurring TCRs were grouped using DBSCAN, with TCRdist sequence similarity added in when clustering inside HLA-allele-positive subsets. Repertoires with fewer than 30,000 or more than 120,000 public chains, plus five repertoires with anomalous nucleotide sharing, were excluded from co-occurrence clustering. The table comes from immuneACCESS by way of TCRdb, which keeps in-frame sequences with V and J called. Part of the clones is missing from these tables; in studies checked, under half for an unresolved V gene and the rest for unknown reasons. V, J and clone size were drawn from that table, and D and trimming were deduced from the DNA. In all, the sample holds over 60,000 clones, and about three quarters of those were seen once. The ten biggest clones cover roughly 3.5% of the sample.

From a lookup of the germline V gene (reference sequence), CDR1 and CDR2 are LNHDA and SQIVND. Including the terminal cysteine and phenylalanine, the CDR3 comprises 16 residues. CDR3 DNA only is kept here, 48 bases in frame from base 1. A distance of 18 bases separates the germline ends of V and J, which lose 7 bases and 5 bases respectively. A word on this clone: Its antigen is not yet known. The record has no base qualities; no much larger clone is one base away.

What the study reported, not specific to this receptor: In a later analysis, TCR association rates were found to vary across HLA loci, with the most associated TCRs seen for DRB1 alleles and the fewest for HLA-C alleles. Because counts were too low, 15 to 20 rarely observed V segments, including chromosome 9 orphons, were excluded from the earlier analysis of about 500 of the donors. The presence/absence analyses assumed that sequencing depth was roughly uniform across donors, and that assumption may not be true. A few of the identified cytomegalovirus-associated TCR beta chains were confirmed in vitro to be specific for cytomegalovirus antigens. HLA typing was unavailable for some donors at each locus, so association tests used only the typed subset. The authors suggested that the approach could potentially be generalized to other disease states and immunological phenotypes. A further reported finding was that TCR beta sequences accurately predicted the HLA-A and HLA-B alleles for most subjects in the first cohort. When HLA alleles, especially DR and DQ, strongly co-occurred, attributing TCR associations to individual alleles was difficult. Several of the top co-occurrence clusters appeared to be linked to parvovirus B19, influenza, CMV and Epstein-Barr virus, according to a later analysis. In both the original and validation cohorts, the classifier was reported to diagnose cytomegalovirus status with high specificity and sensitivity. An association between a missense DCLRE1C variant and V-gene and J-gene trimming of TCR beta chains was found in a later genetic analysis and replicated in an independent cohort. The study listed 150 to 200 TCR beta chains as associated with cytomegalovirus. Some IMGT-functional V segments, including TRBV6-2 and TRBV6-3, could not be distinguished by the 87-base-pair reads and were therefore excluded. Immune exposure information for the cohort was limited to CMV serostatus. Linkage disequilibrium might explain the correlated functional status among segregating V segments, but an unknown experimental factor could not be excluded. In a later analysis, HLA-associated TCR beta chains showed more clonal expansion and lower generation probabilities than non-associated chains that were equally common. Most TCR sequences were observed very rarely across donors, whereas some public TCRs were present in many individuals. A cluster of highly shared sequence variants was judged likely to be a technical artifact of the sequencing pipeline. An earlier analysis of around 500 of the donors showed that most TCR beta V segments appeared in productive rearrangements either about 87% or about 30% of the time, which broadly matched IMGT annotations. In a later analysis, around 17,000 TCR beta sequences were associated with specific HLA alleles at a false discovery rate of 0.05. In a later genetic analysis, fewer N-insertions in productive TCRs were reported among donors in an Asian-associated ancestry cluster than the approximately 670-donor mean. The cohort was sequenced for TCR beta chains only, and without alpha or paired-chain data the features that could be detected were limited. Most CMV-associated TCR beta chains appeared to be HLA-restricted in a later analysis, and the HLA associations seemed to be driven largely by CMV exposure.

The cohort comprised around 700 healthy bone marrow donors. All cohort members were sampled while nominally healthy, although unrecorded immune exposures were likely present. The donor was CMV seronegative and was included in the group of approximately 350 seronegative cohort members. A peripheral blood sample was provided by each donor, and peripheral blood mononuclear cells were used for TCR beta sequencing. Genomic DNA extraction from the blood cell samples was performed with the Qiagen DNeasy Blood Extraction Kit. This clonotype was obtained from a young man in good health and CMV-seronegative. What was sequenced was PBMCs. Here the chain combines TRBV19 and TRBJ1-6, with TRBD1 tentatively as D gene (6 bases match). CDR3 reads: CASNSPPGQDNSPLHF. The DNA reads TGTGCCAGTAACTCGCCGCCGGGACAAGATAATTCACCCCTCCACTTT.